The clone carrying this T cell receptor (beta chain) was seen a handful of times. Its target is unknown. This specimen comes from a study of metastatic and nonmetastatic thyroid tumors. The wider study: Across peripheral blood and tumor or nodule tissue samples taken from malignant and benign thyroid patients, the repertoires were compared with one another. Study-wide findings and caveats: Malignant tumors reportedly showed significantly higher TCR beta diversity than benign nodules in both blood and tumor.

This CDR3 has 15 amino acids. V gave up 1 base and J gave up 0 bases, with 10 bases separating them. Ahead of thyroid surgery, no patient had received treatment of any kind. In the original workflow: CDR3 differences across clinicopathological groups were used to build a distant-metastasis classifier for papillary thyroid cancer. TCRdb reanalyzed the PCR reads with MiXCR. The V and J calls and clone size come from TCRdb's table, not from the authors' own analysis. The sample includes some 40,000 clones, around 20% of them seen just once. Sequenced: blood. The sequence derives from a female donor with papillary thyroid cancer or a benign thyroid nodule (not recorded which). Some clones in this sample may be carry-over from other donors' samples. This sequence joins TRBV12-3 or TRBV12-4 and TRBJ2-7; no firm D call. The CDR3 here is CASSLGHATSYEQYF. In DNA, the CDR3 is TGTGCCAGCAGTTTAGGTCACGCTACCTCCTACGAGCAGTACTTC.